This TCR beta chain was captured by sequencing in a study of T cell changes during pregnancy in multiple sclerosis. Germline values: CDR1 SGHTA, CDR2 FQGNSA. V was shortened by 1 base and J by 5 bases, with 8 bases between the two germline ends. The length of the CDR3 is 13 residues. Data came from immunoSEQ multiplex PCR; TCRdb stores just in-frame clones and leaves some out. The table has about 100,000 clones, around 93% seen once. This chain uses TRBV7-2 with TRBJ1-1; D unclear. Specimen: peripheral blood, collected after pregnancy. The receptor comes from a female donor with multiple sclerosis, enrolled in a pregnancy study. CDR3 coding DNA: TGTGCCAGCAGCTTAGGAGGGCGAACTGAAGCTTTCTTT. It is translated as CASSLGGRTEAFF.